This T cell receptor (beta chain) was sequenced for a study of blood T cell repertoires in COVID-19. TCRdb keeps only in-frame clones here, not all; method: immunoSEQ multiplex PCR. The table includes 150,000 to 200,000 clones, about 81% detected once. Trimming shortened V by 7 bases and J by 4 bases, and 13 bases separated the two germline ends. Germline values: CDR1 SGDLS, CDR2 YYNGEE. The CDR3 is 13 amino acids. Sequencing used peripheral blood. The TCR was taken from a woman of 80 years or more with COVID-19, enrolled during active disease. The rearrangement links TRBV9 to TRBJ2-3; the D gene is possibly TRBD2 (6 bases). This CDR3 reads CASGKERADTQYF. The CDR3, as DNA: TGTGCCAGCGGAAAGGAGCGGGCAGATACGCAGTATTTT.